The sequence of this T cell receptor (delta chain) was determined in a study of gamma delta lymphoproliferative disorders and STAT genes (dated by TCRdb to the late 2010s). For context, the study as a whole: The LymphoTrack Dx TCRG Assay was used to prepare gamma-chain libraries from at least 50 ng of genomic DNA. Since no corresponding Invivoscribe delta assay was available, delta-chain libraries were prepared following the standard operating procedure of the EuroClonality-NGS working group. The study profiled TCR gamma and delta CDR3 repertoires by deep sequencing in Tgammadelta lymphoproliferative disease patients and healthy controls, within a larger immunophenotypic and STAT-mutation study. To confirm the results, all delta-chain samples and two gamma-chain samples were sequenced a second time. The full study reports these points: According to the authors, NGS specificity may be reduced at low frequencies, so whether leukemic clones are public or private needs confirmation. Almost every major gamma and delta clonotype found in patients was public, meaning shared with at least one healthy donor, with just a couple of gamma clonotypes being private to disease. Leukemic cells were skewed toward terminal effectors, whereas control T cells likely spanned varied maturation stages, a difference potentially limiting comparisons between patients and controls. When whole repertoires were clustered, patient gamma repertoires were grouped separately from healthy controls, whereas no separation between groups was observed for delta repertoires.

For both patients and controls, peripheral blood mononuclear cells were isolated, and the genomic DNA from these cells was used for TCR sequencing. Controls were approximately 23 healthy adult blood donors, with a median age of approximately 69 years and about twelve males and about eleven females, matched to patients for age and sex. In both library preparation methods, multiplex PCR was run with primers aimed at the conserved V and J regions of the TCR genes. Purified and pooled amplicons were sequenced on an Illumina MiSeq platform. The study's own analysis went as follows. V(D)J alignment, clonotype assembly and translation were handled by MiXCR, while functionality assessment and CDR3 repertoire analyses were done with VDJtools. CDR3 was defined per IMGT, and analyses were restricted to productive sequences using functional genes, excluding ORF genes and pseudogenes. A custom Python script searched for identical amino acid CDR3s of major clonotypes (frequency >=5%) across all patients and controls. Clonotype frequencies in patients versus controls were compared with a one-sided non-parametric Wilcoxon test. TCRdb called clones anew from the public reads via CATT; matching DNA rows were later pooled. The V and J calls come from TCRdb's annotation, not from the publication. Counted in this sample were some 1,200 delta-chain clones; less than 2.5% of them appeared once. 45% to 65% of the sample rests with the top ten.

This clone showed up just a few times. Its binding antigen is unknown. This likely came from a read error, as a far larger clone is one base away. The sample has other DNA sequences that encode this CDR3 too. Via the germline V gene (reference sequence), CDR1 is TVYSNPD and CDR2 GDNSRS. Reading from cysteine to phenylalanine, the CDR3 counts 20 amino acids. The kept DNA is CDR3 alone, 60 bases in frame from the first base. The sequence came from a human donor in good health. This receptor chain uses TRDV3 and TRDJ1; TRDD3 lines up with 10 middle nucleotides. Sequenced input: blood. The nucleotides read TGTGCCTACGACTTCCCCAAATATACTGGGGGATTGATGTACACCGATAAACTCATTTTT. The translation is CAYDFPKYTGGLMYTDKLIF.